This record concerns one TCR beta chain sequence. Its matching antigen is unknown. Germline V gene data show CDR1 as MNHNY and CDR2 as SVGAGI (reference sequence). The CDR3 runs 15 residues. V gave up 5 bases and J gave up 6 bases, with 14 bases separating them. TCRB transcripts that were expressed got sequenced, as all of the isolated RNA had been reverse transcribed. Assay: immunoSEQ multiplex PCR; the TCRdb copy retains only in-frame clones and omits some. In the table there are almost 350,000 clones, approximately 10% of which are singletons. These data come from a study of beta chain features in type 1 diabetes. Findings and caveats of the study: Comparison showed that naive, central memory and Treg TCRB repertoires appeared more similar among patients than among healthy donors. Individuals with type 1 diabetes displayed fewer insertions and more deletions at VDJ junctions. All four CD4+ subsets from Type 1 diabetes patients carried moderately but significantly shorter TCRB CDR3s.

Input material: central memory CD4+ T cells from blood. V and J are TRBV6-6 and TRBJ1-6; maybe TRBD1 (5 bases). The sequence derives from a young man with type 1 diabetes. This chain's CDR3 is CASSPPGGVNSPLHF. The CDR3 bases are TGTGCCAGCAGTCCCCCGGGGGGGGTTAATTCACCCCTCCACTTT.